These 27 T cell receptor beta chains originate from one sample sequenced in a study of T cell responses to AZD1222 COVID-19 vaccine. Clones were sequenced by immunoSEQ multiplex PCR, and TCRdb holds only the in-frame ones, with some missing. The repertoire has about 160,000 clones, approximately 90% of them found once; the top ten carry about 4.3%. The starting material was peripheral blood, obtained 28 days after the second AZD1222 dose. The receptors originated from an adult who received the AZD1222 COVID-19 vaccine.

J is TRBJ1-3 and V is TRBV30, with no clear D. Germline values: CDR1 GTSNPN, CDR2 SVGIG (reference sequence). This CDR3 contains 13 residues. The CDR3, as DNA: TGTGCTCGGAATGTTGCTGGCGGAAACACCATATATTTT. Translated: CARNVAGGNTIYF. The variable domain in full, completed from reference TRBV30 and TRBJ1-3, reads SQTIHQWPATLVQPVGSPLSLECTVEGTSNPNLYWYRQAAGRGLQLLFYSVGIGQISSEVPQNLSASRPQDRQFILSSKKLLLSDSGFYLCARNVAGGNTIYFGEGSWLTVV.

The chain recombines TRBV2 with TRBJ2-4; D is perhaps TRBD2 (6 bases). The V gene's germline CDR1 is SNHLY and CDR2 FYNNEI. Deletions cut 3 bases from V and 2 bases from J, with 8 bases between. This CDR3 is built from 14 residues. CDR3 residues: CASSEGGPKNIQYF. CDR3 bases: TGTGCCAGCAGTGAGGGGGGTCCCAAAAACATTCAGTACTTC.

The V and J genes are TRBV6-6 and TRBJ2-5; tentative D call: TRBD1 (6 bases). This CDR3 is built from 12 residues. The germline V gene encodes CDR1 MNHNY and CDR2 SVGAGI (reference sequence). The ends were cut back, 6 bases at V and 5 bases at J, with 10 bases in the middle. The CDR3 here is CASRGGGETQYF. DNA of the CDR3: TGTGCCAGCAGAGGGGGTGGGGAGACCCAGTACTTC.

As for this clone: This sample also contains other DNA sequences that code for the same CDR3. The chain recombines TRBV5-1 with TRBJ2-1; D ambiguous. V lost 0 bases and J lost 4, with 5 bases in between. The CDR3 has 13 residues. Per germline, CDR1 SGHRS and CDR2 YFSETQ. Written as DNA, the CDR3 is TGCGCCAGCAGCTTGGGGCAGTACAATGAGCAGTTCTTC. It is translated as CASSLGQYNEQFF.

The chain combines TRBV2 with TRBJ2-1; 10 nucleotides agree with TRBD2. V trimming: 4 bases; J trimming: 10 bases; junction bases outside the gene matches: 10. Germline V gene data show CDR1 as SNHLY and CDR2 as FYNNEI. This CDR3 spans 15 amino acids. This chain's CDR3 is CASSVERGGLSEQFF. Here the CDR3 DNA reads TGTGCCAGCAGTGTCGAGCGGGGGGGGCTTAGCGAGCAGTTCTTC.

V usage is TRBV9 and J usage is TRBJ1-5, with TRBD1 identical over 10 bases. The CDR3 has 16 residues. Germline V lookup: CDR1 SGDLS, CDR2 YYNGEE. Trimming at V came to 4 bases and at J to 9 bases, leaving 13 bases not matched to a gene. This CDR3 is CASSPNPGTGDMPQHF. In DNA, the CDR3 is TGTGCCAGCAGCCCTAACCCCGGGACAGGGGATATGCCCCAGCATTTT.

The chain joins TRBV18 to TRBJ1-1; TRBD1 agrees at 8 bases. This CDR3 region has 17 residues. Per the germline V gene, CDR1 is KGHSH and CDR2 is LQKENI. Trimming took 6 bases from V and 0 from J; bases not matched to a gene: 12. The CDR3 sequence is CASSPGGQGAMNTEAFF. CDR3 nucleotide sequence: TGTGCCAGCTCCCCGGGAGGGCAGGGGGCCATGAACACTGAAGCTTTCTTT.

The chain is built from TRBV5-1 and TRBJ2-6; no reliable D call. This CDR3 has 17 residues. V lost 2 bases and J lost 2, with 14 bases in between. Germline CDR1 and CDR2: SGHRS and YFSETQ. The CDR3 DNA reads TGCGCCAGCAGCTTAGAAATCGTCCGGACTGGGGCCAACGTCCTGACTTTC. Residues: CASSLEIVRTGANVLTF.

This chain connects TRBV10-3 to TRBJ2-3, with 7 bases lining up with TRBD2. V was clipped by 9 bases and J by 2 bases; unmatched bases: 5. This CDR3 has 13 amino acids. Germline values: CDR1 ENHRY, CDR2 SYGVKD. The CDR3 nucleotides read TGTGCCATGAGCGGGGATGCCACAGATACGCAGTATTTT. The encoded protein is CAMSGDATDTQYF.

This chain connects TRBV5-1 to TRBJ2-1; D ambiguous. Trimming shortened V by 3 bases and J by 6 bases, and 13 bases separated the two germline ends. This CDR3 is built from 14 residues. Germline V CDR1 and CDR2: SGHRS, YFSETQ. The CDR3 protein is CASSWAVDGNEQFF. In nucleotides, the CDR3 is TGCGCCAGCAGCTGGGCGGTGGACGGCAATGAGCAGTTCTTC.

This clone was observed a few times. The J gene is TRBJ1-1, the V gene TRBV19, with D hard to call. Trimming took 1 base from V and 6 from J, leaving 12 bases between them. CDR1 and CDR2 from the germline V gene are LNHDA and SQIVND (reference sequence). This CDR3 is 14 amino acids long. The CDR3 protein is CASSIVGFRAEAFF. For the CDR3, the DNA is TGTGCCAGTAGTATAGTTGGGTTTCGCGCTGAAGCTTTCTTT.

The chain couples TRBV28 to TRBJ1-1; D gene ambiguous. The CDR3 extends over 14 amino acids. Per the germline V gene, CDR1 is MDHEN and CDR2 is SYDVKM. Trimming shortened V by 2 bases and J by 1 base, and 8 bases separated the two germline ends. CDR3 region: CASSLITANTEAFF. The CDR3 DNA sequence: TGTGCCAGCAGTTTAATAACGGCGAACACTGAAGCTTTCTTT.

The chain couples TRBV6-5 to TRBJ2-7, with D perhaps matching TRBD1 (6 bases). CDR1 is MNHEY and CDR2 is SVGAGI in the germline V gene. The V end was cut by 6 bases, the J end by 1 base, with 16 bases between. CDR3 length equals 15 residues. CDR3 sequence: CASSLRGGGSYEQYF. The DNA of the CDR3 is TGTGCCAGCAGCCTCAGGGGTGGCGGGTCCTACGAGCAGTACTTC.

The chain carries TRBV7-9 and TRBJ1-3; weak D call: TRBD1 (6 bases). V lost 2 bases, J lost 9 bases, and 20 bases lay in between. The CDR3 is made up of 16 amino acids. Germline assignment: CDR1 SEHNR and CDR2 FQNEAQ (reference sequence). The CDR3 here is CASSLKTGRQRGTIYF. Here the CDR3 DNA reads TGTGCCAGCAGCTTAAAAACAGGGCGACAGAGGGGCACCATATATTTT.

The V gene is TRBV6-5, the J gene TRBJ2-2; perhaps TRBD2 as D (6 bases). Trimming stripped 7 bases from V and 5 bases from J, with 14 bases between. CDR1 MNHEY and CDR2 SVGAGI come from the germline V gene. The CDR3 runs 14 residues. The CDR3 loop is CASKTSRATGELFF. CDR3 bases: TGTGCCAGCAAGACTAGTCGGGCTACCGGGGAGCTGTTTTTT.

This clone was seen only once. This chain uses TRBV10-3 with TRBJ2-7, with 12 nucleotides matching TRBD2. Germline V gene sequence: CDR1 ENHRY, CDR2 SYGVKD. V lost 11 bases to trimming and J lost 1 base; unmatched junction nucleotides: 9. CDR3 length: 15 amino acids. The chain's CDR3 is CASYTGTSGSYEQYF. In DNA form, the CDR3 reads TGTGCCTCCTATACCGGGACTAGCGGGTCCTACGAGCAGTACTTC.

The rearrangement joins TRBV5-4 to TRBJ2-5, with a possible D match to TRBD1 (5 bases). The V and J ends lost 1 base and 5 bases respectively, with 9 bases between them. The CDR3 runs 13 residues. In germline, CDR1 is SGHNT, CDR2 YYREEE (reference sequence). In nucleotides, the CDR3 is TGTGCCAGCAGCTTGCAGGGCAGGGAGACCCAGTACTTC. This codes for CASSLQGRETQYF.

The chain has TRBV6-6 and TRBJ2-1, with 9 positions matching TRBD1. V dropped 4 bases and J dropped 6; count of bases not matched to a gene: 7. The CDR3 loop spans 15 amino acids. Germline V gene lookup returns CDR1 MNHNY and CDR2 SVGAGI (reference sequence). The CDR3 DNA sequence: TGTGCCAGCAGTTCTGGACAGGGGTTAGGCAATGAGCAGTTCTTC. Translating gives CASSSGQGLGNEQFF.

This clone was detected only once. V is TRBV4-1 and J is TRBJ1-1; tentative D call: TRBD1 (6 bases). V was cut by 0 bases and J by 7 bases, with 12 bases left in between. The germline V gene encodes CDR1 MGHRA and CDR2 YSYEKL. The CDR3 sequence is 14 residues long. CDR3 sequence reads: CASSQDWGAGEAFF. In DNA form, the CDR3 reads TGCGCCAGCAGCCAAGATTGGGGGGCGGGTGAAGCTTTCTTT.

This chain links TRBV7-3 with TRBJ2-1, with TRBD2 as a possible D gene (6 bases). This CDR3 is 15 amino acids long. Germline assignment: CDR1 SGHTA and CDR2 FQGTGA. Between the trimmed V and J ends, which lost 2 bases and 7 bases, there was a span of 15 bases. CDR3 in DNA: TGTGCCAGCAGCTTATCGCGGGACTCTGGGAATGAGCAGTTCTTC. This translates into CASSLSRDSGNEQFF.

CDR3 residues: CASSRSPTQKLFF. CDR3 DNA: TGCGCCAGCAGCCGCAGCCCCACTCAAAAACTGTTTTTT. V gene TRBV5-1 combines with J gene TRBJ1-4; D ambiguous. Trimming stripped 4 bases from V and 9 bases from J, with 13 bases between. The germline CDR1 and CDR2 sequences are SGHRS and YFSETQ. This CDR3 is built from 13 residues.

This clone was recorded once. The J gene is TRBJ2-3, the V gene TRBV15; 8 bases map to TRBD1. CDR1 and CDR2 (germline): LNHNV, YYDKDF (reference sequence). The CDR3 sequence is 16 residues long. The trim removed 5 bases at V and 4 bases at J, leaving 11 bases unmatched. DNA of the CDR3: TGTGCCACCAGCCAGGGGGCGGAGGAGGGGTCAGATACGCAGTATTTT. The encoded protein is CATSQGAEEGSDTQYF.

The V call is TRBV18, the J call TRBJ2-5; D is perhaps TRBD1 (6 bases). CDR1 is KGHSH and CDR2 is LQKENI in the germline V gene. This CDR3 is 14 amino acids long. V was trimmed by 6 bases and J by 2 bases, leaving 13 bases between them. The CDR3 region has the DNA TGTGCCAGCTCCCTTACGCAGGGGCAAGAGACCCAGTACTTC. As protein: CASSLTQGQETQYF.

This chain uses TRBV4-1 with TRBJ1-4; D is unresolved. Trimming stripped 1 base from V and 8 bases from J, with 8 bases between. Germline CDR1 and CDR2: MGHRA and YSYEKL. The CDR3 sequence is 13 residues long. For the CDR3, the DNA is TGCGCCAGCAGCCAAGCTGTTCGGGAAAAACTGTTTTTT. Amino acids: CASSQAVREKLFF.

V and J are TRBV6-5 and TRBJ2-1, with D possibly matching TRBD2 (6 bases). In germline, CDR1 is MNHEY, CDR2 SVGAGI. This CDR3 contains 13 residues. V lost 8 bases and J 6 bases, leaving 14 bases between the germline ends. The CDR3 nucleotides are TGTGCCAGCTGCGGGACCGGAGGCAATGAGCAGTTCTTC. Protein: CASCGTGGNEQFF.

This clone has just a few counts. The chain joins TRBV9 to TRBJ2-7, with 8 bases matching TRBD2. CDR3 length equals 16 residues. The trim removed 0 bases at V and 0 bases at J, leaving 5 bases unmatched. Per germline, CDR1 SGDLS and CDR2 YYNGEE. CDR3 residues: CASSVGSSGTSYEQYF. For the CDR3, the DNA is TGTGCCAGCAGCGTAGGTAGTAGCGGGACCTCCTACGAGCAGTACTTC.

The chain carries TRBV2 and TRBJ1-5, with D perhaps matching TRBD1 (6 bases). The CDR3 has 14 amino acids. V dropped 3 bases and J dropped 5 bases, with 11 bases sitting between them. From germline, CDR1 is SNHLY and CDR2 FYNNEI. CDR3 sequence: CASSERQVDQPQHF. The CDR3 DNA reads TGTGCCAGCAGTGAGCGACAGGTAGATCAGCCCCAGCATTTT.